This TCR beta chain was identified in a study of identical twins. Overall study results and limits: Some out-of-frame alpha sequences were shared by twins, and these showed excess low generation probability.

The CDR3 length is 15 residues. CDR1 and CDR2 (germline): SGHVS, FQNEAQ. V was pared by 7 bases and J by 8 bases, with 21 bases between. Each cDNA held unique molecular identifiers, and template switching gave it a universal primer site. Each CDR3 protein is one row after TCRdb ran MiXCR on the 5' RACE reads. Of about 530,000 distinct CDR3 sequences in the sample, around 15% were seen once. Points on this clonotype: Antigen specificity is unknown.

This sample was shared with a second study, whose subject was yellow fever vaccine responses in identical twins. That report adds: Reportedly, the response of twins' T cells to the vaccine seemed partly convergent, partly personalized.

This receptor was obtained from a woman aged 18-35 years in good health. Sequenced: CD4+ T cells sorted from blood. The chain is built from TRBV7-8 and TRBJ2-1, with a possible D match to TRBD2 (6 bases). The CDR3 spells CASTPRGRALYEQFF. CDR3 nucleotide sequence: TGTGCCAGCACCCCGCGGGGCAGGGCTCTCTATGAGCAGTTCTTC.